This TCR beta chain was captured in a study of blood T cell repertoires in COVID-19. In its sample, this clone was seen many times. The same CDR3 arises from other DNA sequences in this sample as well. This CDR3 spans 17 amino acids. V was clipped by 5 bases and J by 2 bases; unmatched bases: 4. CDR1 and CDR2 from the germline V gene are SGHAT and FQNNGV. Authors' analysis steps: Estimates of nucleated cell counts were drawn from the amplification of reference gene primers. Profiled with immunoSEQ multiplex PCR; TCRdb holds only in-frame clones, not every one. Clone size and the V and J calls come from that table; the DNA yielded D and trimming. The top ten hold 1.5% to 2% of the sample, which has 100,000 to 150,000 clones, about 70% seen once.

The V call is TRBV11-2, the J call TRBJ2-2; 14 bases align to TRBD2. The source of this sequence is a woman aged 65 to 85 with acute or convalescent COVID-19. The specimen sequenced was peripheral blood. The CDR3 sequence: CASSRTSGGRNTGELFF. The DNA of the CDR3 is TGTGCCAGCAGCCGGACTAGCGGGGGGAGAAACACCGGGGAGCTGTTTTTT.